This T cell receptor (beta chain) was documented in a study of T cells expressing NK-cell markers. Turning to the study itself: The authors derived TCR beta repertoires from sorted CD3+CD56+NKG2C+, CD3+CD56+NKG2C- and CD3+CD56-NKG2C+ T cells.

Remarks on this clonotype: Its antigen is unidentified.

Study-wide points: In roughly six donors, dominant CD3+CD56+NKG2C+ clonotypes ranked among the top 10 CD8+ clonotypes.

CDR3 size: 13 residues. Per germline, CDR1 SQVTM and CDR2 ANQGSEA. After re-calling the 5' RACE reads, TCRdb lists one entry per CDR3 protein, DNA absent. The sample has approximately 460,000 distinct CDR3 sequences. The V and J genes are TRBV29-1 and TRBJ1-1; TCRdb's D gene call, TRBD1, goes unchecked for lack of DNA. The sequence was obtained from a woman aged 18 to 75 in good health. The sample was blood T cells: a sorted CD56 or NKG2C T cell subset, CD4+ or CD8+ T cells, or bulk PBMC T cells (not recorded which). The chain's CDR3 is CSAETTGDTEAFF.